This record concerns one T cell receptor beta chain sequence. What it binds is not known. These data come from a study of cytomegalovirus exposure and HLA in healthy donors. Findings and limits, study-wide: When analyzed later, the rates of TCR association showed variation by HLA locus, with DRB1 the most and HLA-C the fewest. Cytomegalovirus association was assigned to around 150 TCR beta chains. Segments of the TCR beta V type were, in most cases, productive about 90% or about 30% of the time in an earlier analysis.

Germline CDR1 reads LGHNA; CDR2 reads YNFKEQ. The CDR3 contains 13 residues. Between the trimmed V and J ends, which lost 0 bases and 4 bases, there was a span of 7 bases. The primer mix had 60 Vbeta and 13 Jbeta primers. This table comes from immunoSEQ multiplex PCR, and its TCRdb copy is limited to in-frame clones, with some not included. Seen here are fewer than 120,000 clones, about 80% observed once, and the top ten hold around 3%. Everyone who donated was a healthy bone marrow donor. Sequencing was carried out using PBMCs. The source is a woman aged 55-70 years in good health and CMV-seropositive. The chain is built from TRBV4-2 and TRBJ2-7; no clear D. This CDR3 reads CASSQDQRYEQYF. The CDR3 nucleotides are TGTGCCAGCAGCCAAGATCAACGGTACGAGCAGTACTTC.